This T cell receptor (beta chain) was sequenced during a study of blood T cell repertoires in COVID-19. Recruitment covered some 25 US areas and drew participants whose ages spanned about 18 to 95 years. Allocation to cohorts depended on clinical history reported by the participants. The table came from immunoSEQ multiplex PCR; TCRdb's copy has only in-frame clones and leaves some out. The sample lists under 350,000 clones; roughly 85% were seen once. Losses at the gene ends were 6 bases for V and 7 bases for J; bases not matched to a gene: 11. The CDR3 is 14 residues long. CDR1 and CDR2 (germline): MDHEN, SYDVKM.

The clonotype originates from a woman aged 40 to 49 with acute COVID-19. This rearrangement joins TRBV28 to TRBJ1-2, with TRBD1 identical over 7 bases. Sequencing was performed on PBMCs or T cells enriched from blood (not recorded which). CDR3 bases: TGTGCCAGCAGCGGAATTAGCAGGGGGGCTGGCTACACCTTC. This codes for CASSGISRGAGYTF.